The rows below give T cell receptor beta chains drawn from one sample of a study of T cells in localized non-small cell lung cancer. TCRdb's table, derived via immunoSEQ multiplex PCR, lists solely in-frame clones and lacks some. The table records 30,000 to 45,000 clones, approximately 89% of them present only once. This sample comprised peripheral blood, obtained before any cancer treatment. The receptors were gathered from a woman aged 40-69 years with stage I lung adenocarcinoma. Both conserved end residues are part of each CDR3. D genes are given only for firm matches. Clone size, where shown, is once, few, many, or a class for clones that have expanded.

v_call: TRBV5-1; clone_size: -; d_call: TRBD2; j_call: TRBJ2-3; cdr3_aa: CASSLLAGATDTQYF; cdr3_nt: TGCGCCAGCAGCTTACTAGCGGGAGCTACAGATACGCAGTATTTT
v_call: TRBV9; clone_size: -; d_call: -; j_call: TRBJ1-1; cdr3_aa: CASSVAPNTEAFF; cdr3_nt: TGTGCCAGCAGCGTAGCTCCGAACACTGAAGCTTTCTTT
v_call: TRBV19; clone_size: once; d_call: -; j_call: TRBJ1-5; cdr3_aa: CASSNVIRQPQHF; cdr3_nt: TGTGCCAGTAGTAACGTTATACGTCAGCCCCAGCATTTT
v_call: TRBV6-5; clone_size: -; d_call: TRBD2; j_call: TRBJ2-7; cdr3_aa: CASKGRTSGSYEQYF; cdr3_nt: TGTGCCAGCAAGGGTCGTACTAGCGGCTCCTACGAGCAGTACTTC
v_call: TRBV2; clone_size: -; d_call: -; j_call: TRBJ2-5; cdr3_aa: CASSAGTSWARETQYF; cdr3_nt: TGTGCCAGCAGTGCGGGGACATCTTGGGCGAGAGAGACCCAGTACTTC
v_call: TRBV6-5; clone_size: -; d_call: TRBD1; j_call: TRBJ1-2; cdr3_aa: CASSYSTQGGSGYTF; cdr3_nt: TGTGCCAGCAGTTACTCGACCCAGGGGGGAAGTGGCTACACCTTC
v_call: TRBV7-2; clone_size: -; d_call: -; j_call: TRBJ2-6; cdr3_aa: CASSLVGSGANVLTF; cdr3_nt: TGTGCCAGCAGCTTAGTGGGCTCTGGGGCCAACGTCCTGACTTTC
v_call: TRBV27; clone_size: -; d_call: -; j_call: TRBJ2-5; cdr3_aa: CASSLSVQGRQTQYF; cdr3_nt: TGTGCCAGCAGTTTATCGGTTCAGGGGCGGCAGACCCAGTACTTC
v_call: TRBV18; clone_size: -; d_call: TRBD2; j_call: TRBJ2-2; cdr3_aa: CASSPPGLAGGTGELFF; cdr3_nt: TGTGCCAGCTCACCCCCTGGTCTAGCGGGAGGCACCGGGGAGCTGTTTTTT
v_call: TRBV18; clone_size: -; d_call: TRBD1; j_call: TRBJ2-1; cdr3_aa: CASSPRQGSGNEQFF; cdr3_nt: TGTGCCAGCTCACCACGACAGGGTTCTGGGAATGAGCAGTTCTTC
v_call: TRBV30; clone_size: -; d_call: -; j_call: TRBJ1-1; cdr3_aa: CAWSGGTPGTEAFF; cdr3_nt: TGTGCCTGGAGTGGCGGGACCCCAGGGACTGAAGCTTTCTTT
v_call: TRBV5-1; clone_size: -; d_call: TRBD1; j_call: TRBJ1-3; cdr3_aa: CASSLQGVGNTIYF; cdr3_nt: TGCGCCAGCAGCTTGCAGGGGGTCGGAAACACCATATATTTT
v_call: TRBV4-1; clone_size: -; d_call: -; j_call: TRBJ1-1; cdr3_aa: CASSQDTRVGAFF; cdr3_nt: TGCGCCAGCAGCCAAGATACGAGAGTTGGTGCTTTCTTT
v_call: TRBV29-1; clone_size: -; d_call: -; j_call: TRBJ2-7; cdr3_aa: CSVVAVEGIGSYEQYF; cdr3_nt: TGCAGCGTTGTGGCCGTCGAAGGGATCGGGTCCTACGAGCAGTACTTC
v_call: TRBV18; clone_size: -; d_call: -; j_call: TRBJ1-1; cdr3_aa: CASSLAREGITEAFF; cdr3_nt: TGTGCCAGCTCACTCGCCCGGGAGGGCATCACTGAAGCTTTCTTT
v_call: TRBV2; clone_size: -; d_call: -; j_call: TRBJ2-7; cdr3_aa: CASRQGLIYEQYF; cdr3_nt: TGTGCCAGCAGACAGGGCTTGATATACGAGCAGTACTTC
v_call: TRBV2; clone_size: once; d_call: -; j_call: TRBJ2-7; cdr3_aa: CASSEAGQVYEQYF; cdr3_nt: TGTGCCAGCAGTGAAGCGGGGCAGGTCTACGAGCAGTACTTC
v_call: TRBV15; clone_size: -; d_call: TRBD1; j_call: TRBJ2-5; cdr3_aa: CATSSRNFAAGGWETQYF; cdr3_nt: TGTGCCACCAGCAGTCGTAATTTCGCCGCAGGGGGTTGGGAGACCCAGTACTTC
v_call: TRBV6-4; clone_size: -; d_call: -; j_call: TRBJ1-2; cdr3_aa: CASSDGRLGNYGYTF; cdr3_nt: TGTGCCAGCAGTGACGGCAGGCTGGGGAACTATGGCTACACCTTC
v_call: TRBV6-1; clone_size: -; d_call: -; j_call: TRBJ1-1; cdr3_aa: CASSEDGGRYTEAFF; cdr3_nt: TGTGCCAGCAGTGAAGACGGGGGCAGGTACACTGAAGCTTTCTTT
v_call: TRBV2; clone_size: -; d_call: -; j_call: TRBJ2-1; cdr3_aa: CASRGGGFSSYNEQFF; cdr3_nt: TGTGCCAGCAGGGGGGGCGGGTTCAGCTCCTACAATGAGCAGTTCTTC
v_call: TRBV19; clone_size: -; d_call: TRBD1; j_call: TRBJ2-2; cdr3_aa: CASRQPGQGTGELFF; cdr3_nt: TGTGCCAGTCGACAGCCGGGACAGGGTACCGGGGAGCTGTTTTTT
v_call: TRBV29-1; clone_size: -; d_call: -; j_call: TRBJ1-2; cdr3_aa: CSVESRASGYTF; cdr3_nt: TGCAGCGTTGAAAGCAGGGCTTCAGGCTACACCTTC
v_call: TRBV14; clone_size: -; d_call: -; j_call: TRBJ2-4; cdr3_aa: CASSLPRGGTIQYF; cdr3_nt: TGTGCCAGCAGCCTCCCAAGGGGTGGGACCATTCAGTACTTC
v_call: TRBV19; clone_size: few; d_call: -; j_call: TRBJ1-5; cdr3_aa: CASSMGLRHRYQPQHF; cdr3_nt: TGTGCCAGTAGTATGGGCCTCCGACATAGATATCAGCCCCAGCATTTT
v_call: TRBV6-6; clone_size: once; d_call: -; j_call: TRBJ1-1; cdr3_aa: CASSTHIGMNTEAFF; cdr3_nt: TGTGCCAGCTCAACCCACATCGGGATGAACACTGAAGCTTTCTTT
v_call: TRBV7-9; clone_size: -; d_call: -; j_call: TRBJ1-5; cdr3_aa: CASSSGEPWGSNQPQHF; cdr3_nt: TGTGCCAGCAGCTCGGGGGAACCTTGGGGTAGCAATCAGCCCCAGCATTTT
v_call: TRBV19; clone_size: -; d_call: -; j_call: TRBJ1-2; cdr3_aa: CASSISPLANYGYTF; cdr3_nt: TGTGCCAGTAGTATATCCCCTCTCGCTAACTATGGCTACACCTTC
v_call: TRBV11-3; clone_size: -; d_call: TRBD1; j_call: TRBJ2-1; cdr3_aa: CASSRGQGSYNEQFF; cdr3_nt: TGTGCCAGCAGCCGAGGACAGGGGAGCTACAATGAGCAGTTCTTC
v_call: TRBV10-2; clone_size: -; d_call: TRBD1; j_call: TRBJ2-7; cdr3_aa: CASSPQGSYEQYF; cdr3_nt: TGCGCCAGCAGCCCACAGGGGTCCTACGAGCAGTACTTC
v_call: TRBV7-2; clone_size: -; d_call: TRBD2; j_call: TRBJ2-3; cdr3_aa: CASSHRLAGGTDTQYF; cdr3_nt: TGTGCCAGCAGCCACCGACTAGCGGGGGGTACAGATACGCAGTATTTT
v_call: TRBV28; clone_size: -; d_call: TRBD2; j_call: TRBJ2-3; cdr3_aa: CASHTRAGVGTDTQYF; cdr3_nt: TGTGCCAGCCACACAAGAGCGGGAGTAGGGACAGATACGCAGTATTTT
v_call: TRBV6-1; clone_size: -; d_call: -; j_call: TRBJ2-7; cdr3_aa: CASSGTSSSYEQYF; cdr3_nt: TGTGCCAGCAGTGGGACTTCGAGCTCCTACGAGCAGTACTTC
v_call: TRBV5-1; clone_size: once; d_call: -; j_call: TRBJ2-2; cdr3_aa: CASRLGHPANTGELFF; cdr3_nt: TGCGCCAGCAGGCTGGGCCACCCCGCGAACACCGGGGAGCTGTTTTTT
v_call: TRBV30; clone_size: -; d_call: -; j_call: TRBJ2-6; cdr3_aa: CAWSVGRASGANVLTF; cdr3_nt: TGTGCCTGGAGTGTCGGCAGGGCCTCTGGGGCCAACGTCCTGACTTTC
v_call: TRBV30; clone_size: -; d_call: -; j_call: TRBJ1-2; cdr3_aa: CAWARAGQFYGYTF; cdr3_nt: TGTGCCTGGGCCCGGGCTGGACAGTTCTATGGCTACACCTTC
v_call: TRBV5-3; clone_size: -; d_call: -; j_call: TRBJ1-3; cdr3_aa: CAAYRDARNTIYF; cdr3_nt: TGTGCCGCATACCGGGACGCTCGAAACACCATATATTTT
v_call: TRBV28; clone_size: -; d_call: -; j_call: TRBJ2-7; cdr3_aa: CASSWLRGMIHEQYF; cdr3_nt: TGTGCCAGCAGTTGGCTCAGGGGAATGATCCACGAGCAGTACTTC
v_call: TRBV27; clone_size: -; d_call: TRBD2; j_call: TRBJ2-7; cdr3_aa: CASRGAGVGYEQYF; cdr3_nt: TGTGCCAGCAGAGGGGCGGGAGTAGGCTACGAGCAGTACTTC
v_call: TRBV4-1; clone_size: once; d_call: TRBD1; j_call: TRBJ2-3; cdr3_aa: CASSQDRGTAMTDTQYF; cdr3_nt: TGCGCCAGCAGCCAAGACAGGGGGACAGCGATGACAGATACGCAGTATTTT
v_call: TRBV7-2; clone_size: -; d_call: -; j_call: TRBJ2-1; cdr3_aa: CASSLALGGAYNEQFF; cdr3_nt: TGTGCCAGCAGCTTAGCACTGGGTGGCGCCTACAATGAGCAGTTCTTC
v_call: TRBV7-8; clone_size: -; d_call: -; j_call: TRBJ2-1; cdr3_aa: CASSYQMGAATYNEQFF; cdr3_nt: TGTGCCAGCAGCTACCAAATGGGGGCAGCAACCTACAATGAGCAGTTCTTC
v_call: TRBV19; clone_size: once; d_call: TRBD2; j_call: TRBJ2-5; cdr3_aa: CACRTSGQETQYF; cdr3_nt: TGTGCCTGCCGGACTAGCGGGCAAGAGACCCAGTACTTC
v_call: TRBV30; clone_size: -; d_call: -; j_call: TRBJ1-2; cdr3_aa: CAWEQENYGYTF; cdr3_nt: TGTGCCTGGGAACAGGAAAACTATGGCTACACCTTC
v_call: TRBV30; clone_size: few; d_call: -; j_call: TRBJ1-1; cdr3_aa: CAWSVLRSRGAEAFF; cdr3_nt: TGTGCCTGGAGTGTACTCCGAAGCAGGGGCGCTGAAGCTTTCTTT